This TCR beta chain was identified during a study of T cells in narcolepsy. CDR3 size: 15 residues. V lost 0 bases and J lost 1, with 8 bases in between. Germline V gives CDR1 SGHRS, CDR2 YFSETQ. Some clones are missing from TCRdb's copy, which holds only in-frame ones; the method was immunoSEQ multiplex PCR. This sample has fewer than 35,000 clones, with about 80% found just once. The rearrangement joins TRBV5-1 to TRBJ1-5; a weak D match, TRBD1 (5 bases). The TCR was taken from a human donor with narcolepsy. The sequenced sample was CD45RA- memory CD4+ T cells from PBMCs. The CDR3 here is CASSLAGGSNQPQHF. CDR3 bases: TGCGCCAGCAGCTTGGCGGGGGGGAGCAATCAGCCCCAGCATTTT.